This TCR beta chain was observed in a study of breast tumors, draining lymph nodes, adjacent tissues. TCRdb reprocessed the multiplex PCR reads with MiXCR, giving one entry per CDR3 protein. This table holds about 230,000 distinct CDR3 sequences, less than 40% found once. The V end was cut by 0 bases, the J end by 5 bases, with 10 bases between. There are 15 residues in the CDR3. CDR1 is MNHEY, CDR2 SVGEGT, per germline. General study results and limits: Data only fit, rather than demonstrated, lymph node origin of most tumor T cells. Findings are consistent with lymph node origin and intratumoral expansion of most tumor T cells. Tumor repertoires ranked between lymph nodes and nontumor tissue in diversity, with V and J gene preferences.

This clonotype has a handful of counts. Its antigen is as yet unknown. Samples came from axillary lymph nodes draining the breast cancer. This sequence was found in a female donor with breast cancer. Some clones in this sample may be carry-over from other donors' samples. V gene TRBV6-2 or TRBV6-3 combines with J gene TRBJ2-2; no clear D gene. Source material: axillary lymph node tissue. Here the CDR3 DNA reads TGTGCCAGCAGTTACTCGAGAGTCGGGACCGGGGAGCTGTTTTTT. Its translation: CASSYSRVGTGELFF.